The rows below give T cell receptor beta chains drawn from one sample of a study of blood T cell repertoires in COVID-19. The assay was immunoSEQ multiplex PCR, and TCRdb's table has in-frame clones only and misses some. The sample shows about 150,000 clones, approximately 90% of them seen only once. Sequenced material: PBMCs or T cells enriched from blood (not recorded which). The source is a woman between 35 and 50 years old who had been exposed to COVID-19. Both conserved end residues are part of each CDR3. D genes are given only for firm matches. Where a row states a size, it is once, few, many or the class of an expanded clone; other rows omit it.

TRBD1 | once | TRBJ2-7 | TRBV2 | TGTGCCAGCAGAATGGGACAGGTCGGGACCTACGAGCAGTACTTC | CASRMGQVGTYEQYF
TRBD1 | once | TRBJ2-7 | TRBV28 | TGTGCCAGCAGTTTATCCCTACAGGGGGCAAACGAGCAGTACTTC | CASSLSLQGANEQYF
NA | NA | TRBJ1-5 | TRBV27 | TGTGCCAGCAGCCCTGGACTCATTAATCAGCCCCAGCATTTT | CASSPGLINQPQHF
TRBD1 | NA | TRBJ2-3 | TRBV2 | TGTGCCAGCAGTGTGACAGGGGCGGCAGATACGCAGTATTTT | CASSVTGAADTQYF
NA | NA | TRBJ1-5 | TRBV19 | TGTGCCAGTAGTCCTGTACAGTCGCTCAATCAGCCCCAGCATTTT | CASSPVQSLNQPQHF
TRBD1 | NA | TRBJ1-4 | TRBV5-1 | TGCGCCAGCAGTTCTCACCCGGGACAGGGGAATGAAAAACTGTTTTTT | CASSSHPGQGNEKLFF
NA | NA | TRBJ1-6 | TRBV27 | TGTGCCAGCAGTCCCCGAGCGGGGAATTCACCCCTCCACTTT | CASSPRAGNSPLHF
NA | once | TRBJ2-3 | TRBV7-9 | TGTGCCAGCAGTTTTTATAGCACAGATACGCAGTATTTT | CASSFYSTDTQYF
NA | NA | TRBJ2-1 | TRBV2 | TGTGCTTATAAACCATCAGGGGGGAATGAGCAGTTCTTC | CAYKPSGGNEQFF
NA | NA | TRBJ2-7 | TRBV7-2 | TGTGCCAGCAGCTCCCGGGACTCACCCTACGAGCAGTACTTC | CASSSRDSPYEQYF
TRBD1 | NA | TRBJ2-7 | TRBV27 | TGTGCCAGCAGTTTGGCCCTAGACAGGGGGCGTGGTGAGCAGTACTTC | CASSLALDRGRGEQYF
TRBD2 | NA | TRBJ2-7 | TRBV29-1 | TGCAGCGTTTCTAAGCGGGAGGACTCCTACGAGCAGTACTTC | CSVSKREDSYEQYF
TRBD1 | NA | TRBJ2-4 | TRBV25-1 | TGTGCCAGCAGTGAGGGACAGGTGTTAGCCAAAAACATTCAGTACTTC | CASSEGQVLAKNIQYF
TRBD1 | NA | TRBJ2-5 | TRBV14 | TGTGCCAGCAGCCTACAGGGGGTCCAAGAGACCCAGTACTTC | CASSLQGVQETQYF
TRBD1 | NA | TRBJ2-7 | TRBV6-1 | TGTGCCAGCAGTGAAGGGGGACAGGGTGAAGAGCAGTACTTC | CASSEGGQGEEQYF
TRBD1 | NA | TRBJ1-6 | TRBV10-1 | TGCGCCAGCAGTGAGGACAGGGGAGGATATTCACCCCTCCACTTT | CASSEDRGGYSPLHF
TRBD2 | NA | TRBJ2-3 | TRBV4-1 | TGCGCCAGCAGCCAAGGGGGGGGGATAGGACTAGCGGGATTTTTAGATACGCAGTATTTT | CASSQGGGIGLAGFLDTQYF
NA | NA | TRBJ2-1 | TRBV6-2/TRBV6-3 | TGTGCCAGCAGTCGTAACAGTTACAATGAGCAGTTCTTC | CASSRNSYNEQFF
NA | NA | TRBJ1-3 | TRBV6-5 | TGTGCCAGCAGTTACGGGGGGATCTCTGGAAACACCATATATTTT | CASSYGGISGNTIYF
TRBD2 | NA | TRBJ2-3 | TRBV7-2 | TGTGCCAGCAGCTTAGTTGCGGGAGGAAAGGATACGCAGTATTTT | CASSLVAGGKDTQYF
TRBD2 | NA | TRBJ2-1 | TRBV4-3 | TGCGCCAGCAGCCAAGGCGTAGCGGGACCGGGAGAGCAGTTCTTC | CASSQGVAGPGEQFF
NA | NA | TRBJ1-1 | TRBV27 | TGTGCCAGCAGCCAGGGGAGCAGCAACACTGAAGCTTTCTTT | CASSQGSSNTEAFF
NA | NA | TRBJ2-1 | TRBV27 | TGTGCCAGCAGTGCGGACGGGAGTTGGACCAATGAGCAGTTCTTC | CASSADGSWTNEQFF
NA | NA | TRBJ2-3 | TRBV3-1/TRBV3-2 | TGTGCCAGCAGCCCATCAGGGGGGCCCAGGGATACGCAGTATTTT | CASSPSGGPRDTQYF
TRBD1 | NA | TRBJ2-3 | TRBV10-3 | TGTGCCATCAGTGACCGGGACAGGGCAACAGATACGCAGTATTTT | CAISDRDRATDTQYF
TRBD2 | NA | TRBJ2-1 | TRBV24-1 | TGTGCCACCAGGACTAGCGGGAGGGTACGCAATGAGCAGTTCTTC | CATRTSGRVRNEQFF
NA | NA | TRBJ1-4 | TRBV28 | TGTGCCGCAGCGACGACAGGTCGGGGTGAAAAACTGTTTTTT | CAAATTGRGEKLFF
TRBD1 | NA | TRBJ1-5 | TRBV5-5 | TGTGCCAGCAGCTCGGTCGCGGACAGGACCTCTGGGCCCCAGCATTTT | CASSSVADRTSGPQHF